This TCR beta chain was observed in a study of siplizumab effects on memory and regulatory T cells. The CDR3 sequence is 14 residues long. Between the trimmed V and J ends, which lost 6 bases and 9 bases, there was a span of 18 bases. CDR1 is SNHLY and CDR2 is FYNNEI in the germline V gene. TCRdb's copy holds only in-frame clones and misses some; the assay was immunoSEQ multiplex PCR. The sample lists 90,000 to 120,000 clones; approximately 92% were seen once. The rearrangement uses TRBV2 and TRBJ2-1; a possible D gene is TRBD1 (8 bases). The sequenced material came from CD4+ T cells sorted from blood. The clonotype was recovered from a human donor in good health. Some clones in this sample may be carry-over from other donors' samples. CDR3 DNA: TGTGCCAGCAGCTGGACAGGGAGGGTTAGTGAGCAGTTCTTC. It codes for CASSWTGRVSEQFF.